This entry concerns a single T cell receptor (beta chain). Its antigen is not identified. The record originates from a study of cytomegalovirus exposure and HLA in healthy donors. Use of 60 Vbeta and 13 Jbeta primers characterized the PCR. The protocol was immunoSEQ multiplex PCR, while the TCRdb copy is restricted to in-frame clones and leaves out a portion. The table lists some 140,000 clones, about 85% of them singletons. Overall study results and limits: About 87% or about 30% of the time was how often most TCR beta V segments were productive, according to an earlier analysis. Later, an analysis found that common viral pathogens appeared to be linked with several of the most significant clusters. It was reported that the classifier diagnosed cytomegalovirus status with high specificity and sensitivity in both the original and validation cohorts.

From germline, CDR1 is LNHNV and CDR2 YYDKDF (reference sequence). The CDR3 sequence is 16 residues long. J lost 12 bases, V lost 5 bases, and 19 bases had no gene match. Sequencing was done on a sample of PBMCs. The TCR sequence derives from a woman aged 25 to 39 in good health and CMV-seropositive. This rearrangement joins TRBV15 to TRBJ2-1; 7 bases match TRBD1. The chain's CDR3 is CATSPNLGTDMAGQFF. The CDR3 region has the DNA TGTGCCACCAGCCCGAACCTCGGGACAGACATGGCGGGGCAGTTCTTC.